This T cell receptor (beta chain) was sequenced in a study of follicular helper T cells after annual influenza vaccination. The CDR3 has 17 residues. V was clipped by 5 bases and J by 0 bases, with 14 bases between them. Per the germline V gene, CDR1 is ENHRY and CDR2 is SYGVKD. There are a few counts of this clone. Repertoires were generated with immunoSEQ multiplex PCR, while TCRdb's copy carries only in-frame clones and drops some. The data show 9,500 to 15,000 clones, nearly 80% seen once. Time point noted: 2015-2016 season, pre-vaccination. Sorted blood CD4 subsets were sequenced before and after adults received seasonal inactivated influenza vaccine. Community-dwelling subjects without influenza vaccination in the prior 6 months were enrolled. Sorted cTfh were non-naive CD4+CXCR5+PD-1+, either ICOS+CD38+ or ICOS-CD38-.

The receptor was derived from an adult who received the influenza vaccine. Sequenced here: CXCR5+ CD38- circulating T follicular helper cells from blood, sampled on the day of influenza vaccination. As for subset: circulating Tfh, non-naive CD4+CXCR5+PD-1+ (ICOS+CD38+ or ICOS-CD38-). The chain is built from TRBV10-3 and TRBJ1-6, with D uncertain. CDR3 sequence reads: CAISQTAESSYNSPLHF. CDR3 nucleotides: TGTGCCATCAGTCAAACCGCAGAGAGCTCCTATAATTCACCCCTCCACTTT.